The sequence of this T cell receptor (beta chain) was determined in a study of Graves' ophthalmopathy and Graves' hyperthyroidism. Only one count was recorded for this clonotype. Antigen: not known. Whole-study findings and limits: Sensitivity reached 55% to 71% and specificity approximately 78% when the model predicted ophthalmopathy progression. Most thyroid-expanded clonotypes exceeding 0.001 frequency were also found in blood. Distinction of ophthalmopathy from stable hyperthyroidism by a 13-signature model reached approximately 90% sensitivity and 65% to 83% specificity.

The length of the CDR3 is 12 residues. Germline V gene data show CDR1 as MGHDK and CDR2 as SYGVNS. Amplification from RNA transcripts yielded the TCR beta CDR3 regions. In the first round, RT-PCR was carried out with HTBI primers, and a multiplex PCR formed the second round. TCRdb reprocessed the multiplex PCR reads with MiXCR, giving one entry per CDR3 protein. The table includes around 1,000,000 distinct CDR3 sequences, approximately 35% detected once. The clonotype was recovered from an adult man with Graves' hyperthyroidism. The sequencing sample was made of peripheral blood or thyroid tissue (not recorded which). The chain carries TRBV25-1 and TRBJ1-2; no firm D call. CDR3 sequence: CASARAPYGYTF. The CDR3 DNA follows: TGTGCTAGTGCCCGGGCCCCCTATGGCTACACCTTC.